A single sample gave rise to the 12 T cell receptor beta chains below, sequenced in a study of control samples from healthy donors and cancer patients. Sequencing used immunoSEQ multiplex PCR; TCRdb keeps in-frame clones, though not all of them. The table shows tens of thousands of clones, with around 93% occurring only once. Sequenced sample: blood. The receptors were sampled from a woman aged 25 to 39 in good health.

The chain has TRBV21-1 and TRBJ2-7; the table's D call of TRBD2 was not tested on the DNA. TRBV21-1 counts as a pseudogene. The CDR3 is made up of 15 amino acids. The CDR3 sequence is CASSLGDGGPCEQYV. The CDR3 bases are TGTGCCAGCAGCCTCGGGGACGGGGGGCCTTGCGAGCAGTACGTC.

This chain connects TRBV9 to TRBJ2-1; 7 positions match TRBD1. In germline, CDR1 is SGDLS, CDR2 YYNGEE. The CDR3 has 16 amino acids. After removal of 4 bases from V and 6 bases from J, the junction contained 13 bases not matched to a gene. CDR3 in amino acids: CASSSARDSGVNEQFF. The CDR3, as DNA: TGTGCCAGCAGCTCCGCCCGGGACAGTGGGGTCAATGAGCAGTTCTTC.

The V and J genes are TRBV2 and TRBJ2-1; D call uncertain. V was shortened by 7 bases and J by 5 bases, with 18 bases between the two germline ends. The CDR3 contains 15 residues. The germline CDR1 and CDR2 sequences are SNHLY and FYNNEI. CDR3 coding DNA: TGTGCCAGCATCTTCGGCCTTAACACAAACAATGAGCAGTTCTTC. This translates into CASIFGLNTNNEQFF.

The chain is built from TRBV7-9 and TRBJ2-5; no clear D. Germline V lookup: CDR1 SEHNR, CDR2 FQNEAQ (reference sequence). CDR3 length equals 14 residues. V shed 7 bases and J shed 2 bases, with 14 bases lying between them. CDR3 protein: CASTSLSRQETQYF. Written as DNA, the CDR3 is TGTGCCAGCACCTCCTTATCCAGACAAGAGACCCAGTACTTC. The whole variable domain, filled in from reference TRBV7-9 and TRBJ2-5, reads DTGVSQNPRHKITKRGQNVTFRCDPISEHNRLYWYRQTLGQGPEFLTYFQNEAQLEKSRLLSDRFSAERPKGSFSTLEIQRTEQGDSAMYLCASTSLSRQETQYFGPGTRLLVL.

The chain recombines TRBV2 with TRBJ1-3; D remains ambiguous. V was pared by 6 bases and J by 4 bases, with 13 bases between. The CDR3 is 14 amino acids. Germline V CDR1 and CDR2: SNHLY, FYNNEI. Here the CDR3 reads CASRREKRGNTIYF. The CDR3 nucleotides read TGTGCCAGCAGAAGGGAAAAGCGCGGAAACACCATATATTTT.

This sequence joins TRBV3-1 (or the pseudogene TRBV3-2) and TRBJ2-4, with 8 bases that match TRBD1. Germline values: CDR1 LGHDT, CDR2 YNNKEL (reference sequence). CDR3 size: 14 residues. V trimming: 2 bases; J trimming: 6 bases; junction bases outside the gene matches: 3. The CDR3 spells CASSQRTGLNIQYF. CDR3 sequence (DNA): TGTGCCAGCAGCCAAAGGACAGGGCTAAACATTCAGTACTTC.

This clone was recorded only once. The chain has TRBV7-3 and TRBJ2-1, with D perhaps being TRBD1 or TRBD2 (7 bases each). CDR1 and CDR2 from the germline V gene are SGHTA and FQGTGA. V shed 1 base and J shed 8 bases, with 18 bases lying between them. This CDR3 has 16 residues. The DNA for the CDR3 is TGTGCCAGCAGCTTAATGGTAGGGGGCGGGGGCGATGAGCAGTTCTTC. It yields the protein CASSLMVGGGGDEQFF.

The chain joins TRBV5-6 to TRBJ1-1; D ambiguous. Trimming removed 1 base from V and 0 bases from J, with 7 bases in between. The CDR3 is made up of 14 amino acids. From germline, CDR1 is SGHDT and CDR2 YYEEEE. The CDR3 DNA reads as TGTGCCAGCAGCTTGCCCCCGCTGAACACTGAAGCTTTCTTT. Translation gives CASSLPPLNTEAFF.

The CDR3 nucleotides read TGTGCCAGCAGTTATACAGGGTCCACCGGGGAGCTGTTTTTT. Translated: CASSYTGSTGELFF. This chain connects TRBV6-6 to TRBJ2-2, with D perhaps matching TRBD1 (6 bases). Germline CDR1 reads MNHNY; CDR2 reads SVGAGI (reference sequence). The V and J ends lost 3 bases and 4 bases respectively, with 9 bases between them. The CDR3 sequence is 14 residues long.

The gene calls are TRBV7-8 and TRBJ1-6, with a weak D call TRBD1 (5 bases). Germline V lookup: CDR1 SGHVS, CDR2 FQNEAQ. This CDR3 is built from 19 residues. Trimming took 5 bases from V and 10 from J, leaving 30 bases between them. The DNA of the CDR3 is TGTGCCAGCAGCCCACCCCCGAGGCAGGGATGGGGCATTCGCTCACCCCTCCACTTT. It translates to CASSPPPRQGWGIRSPLHF.

The chain combines TRBV18 with TRBJ2-3; D is ambiguous. V lost 2 bases and J lost 5, with 17 bases in between. The CDR3 length is 16 residues. Germline CDR1 reads KGHSH; CDR2 reads LQKENI. CDR3 in DNA: TGTGCCAGCTCACCAGGCCAGCCAACCACGGGAGATACGCAGTATTTT. It encodes CASSPGQPTTGDTQYF.

This chain links TRBV27 with TRBJ2-1; D is uncertain. The length of the CDR3 is 13 residues. Trimming left V 3 bases short and J 4 bases short, with 7 bases between. CDR1 and CDR2 from the germline V gene are MNHEY and SMNVEV (reference sequence). The CDR3 DNA reads TGTGCCAGCAGTTTGTTGGGGTACAATGAGCAGTTCTTC. Protein product: CASSLLGYNEQFF.